This T cell receptor (beta chain) was captured in a study of Ad26.COV2.S vaccination and SARS-CoV-2 variants. On the study more broadly: Intramuscularly, Ad26.COV2.S was given either once or twice, 56 days apart.

Study results and limitations: Comparability of non-spike TCR breadth was observed across vaccine and placebo recipients. Reported post-vaccination CD8+ and CD4+ T cell responses to spike showed substantial breadth. TCR breadth and depth estimates may have understated total T cell responses.

Noted treatment: some 20 received Ad26.COV2.S at low or high dose, single or two shots; about five received placebo; per-sample allocation not given. On day 63 after the first injection, vaccine and placebo recipients gave samples. Generated by immunoSEQ multiplex PCR, the TCRdb table keeps only in-frame clones and is missing some. The repertoire has about 410,000 clones, 75% to 90% of them found once; the top ten carry over 1.5%. Of note for this clone: Its antigen remains unknown.

V was pared by 4 bases and J by 5 bases, with 9 bases between. Germline CDR1 reads SGHTA; CDR2 reads FQGTGA. CDR3 length: 13 amino acids. The sequences come from peripheral blood, collected in a trial of Ad26.COV2.S vaccine versus placebo. This sequence was found in a person between 18 and 65 years old who received the Ad26.COV2.S COVID-19 vaccine or a placebo. The V gene is TRBV7-3, the J gene TRBJ2-1; D may be TRBD2 (6 bases). The CDR3: CASSSGTDNEQFF. CDR3 DNA: TGTGCCAGCAGCTCCGGGACTGACAATGAGCAGTTCTTC.